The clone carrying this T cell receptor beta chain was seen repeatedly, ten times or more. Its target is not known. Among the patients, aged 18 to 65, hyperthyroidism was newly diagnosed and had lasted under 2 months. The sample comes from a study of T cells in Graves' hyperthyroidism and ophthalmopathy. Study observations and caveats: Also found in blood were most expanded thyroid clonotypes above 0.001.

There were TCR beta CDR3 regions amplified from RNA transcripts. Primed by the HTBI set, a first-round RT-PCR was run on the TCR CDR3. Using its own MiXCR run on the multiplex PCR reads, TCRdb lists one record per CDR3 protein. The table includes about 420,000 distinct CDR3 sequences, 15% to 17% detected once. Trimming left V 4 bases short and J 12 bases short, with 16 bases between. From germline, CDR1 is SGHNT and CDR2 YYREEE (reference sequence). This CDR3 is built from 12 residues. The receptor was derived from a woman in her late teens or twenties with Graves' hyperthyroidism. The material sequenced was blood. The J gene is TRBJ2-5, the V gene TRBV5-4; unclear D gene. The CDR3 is CASSETQSPKYF. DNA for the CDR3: TGTGCCAGCAGCGAAACTCAATCCCCGAAGTACTTC.